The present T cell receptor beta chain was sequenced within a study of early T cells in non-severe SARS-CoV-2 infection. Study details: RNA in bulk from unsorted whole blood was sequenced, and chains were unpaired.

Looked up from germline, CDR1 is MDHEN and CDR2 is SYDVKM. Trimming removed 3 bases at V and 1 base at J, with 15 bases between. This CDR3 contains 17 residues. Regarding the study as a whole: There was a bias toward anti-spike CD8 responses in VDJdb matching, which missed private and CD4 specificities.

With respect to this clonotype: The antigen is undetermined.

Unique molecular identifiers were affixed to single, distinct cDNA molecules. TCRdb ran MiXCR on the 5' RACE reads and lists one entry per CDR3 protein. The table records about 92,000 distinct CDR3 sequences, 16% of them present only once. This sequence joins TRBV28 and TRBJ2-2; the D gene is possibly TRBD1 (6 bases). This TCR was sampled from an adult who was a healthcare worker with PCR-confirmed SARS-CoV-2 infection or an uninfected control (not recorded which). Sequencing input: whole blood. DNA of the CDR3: TGTGCCAGCAGTTTGTACAGGGTAATAGGGAACACCGGGGAGCTGTTTTTT. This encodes CASSLYRVIGNTGELFF.